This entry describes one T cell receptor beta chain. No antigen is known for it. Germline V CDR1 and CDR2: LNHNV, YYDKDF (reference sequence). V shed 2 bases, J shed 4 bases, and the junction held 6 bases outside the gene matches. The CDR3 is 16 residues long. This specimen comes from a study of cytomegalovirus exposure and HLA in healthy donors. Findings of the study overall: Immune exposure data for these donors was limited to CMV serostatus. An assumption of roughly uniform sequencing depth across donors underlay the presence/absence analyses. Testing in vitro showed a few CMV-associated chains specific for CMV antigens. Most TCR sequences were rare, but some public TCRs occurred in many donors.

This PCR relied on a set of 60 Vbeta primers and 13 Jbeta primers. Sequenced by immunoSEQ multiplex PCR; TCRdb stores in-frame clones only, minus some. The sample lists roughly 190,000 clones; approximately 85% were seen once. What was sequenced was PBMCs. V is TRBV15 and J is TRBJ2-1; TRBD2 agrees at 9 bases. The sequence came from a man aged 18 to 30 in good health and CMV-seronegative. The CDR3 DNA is TGTGCCACCAGCAGACCTTCGCGGGGGGGGTACAATGAGCAGTTCTTC. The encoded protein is CATSRPSRGGYNEQFF. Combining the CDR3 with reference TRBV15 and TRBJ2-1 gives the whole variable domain DAMVIQNPRYQVTQFGKPVTLSCSQTLNHNVMYWYQQKSSQAPKLLFHYYDKDFNNEADTPDNFQSRRPNTSFCFLDIRSPGLGDTAMYLCATSRPSRGGYNEQFFGPGTRLTVL.